These T cell receptor beta chains were read from a single sample in a study of cytotoxic CD8 clonotypes in ibrutinib-treated CLL. Profiling relied on immunoSEQ multiplex PCR, and the TCRdb table lists in-frame clones only, not all of them. The sample records about 160,000 clones, more than 65% being singletons. The source was PBMCs, collected after 12 months of ibrutinib treatment. The receptors derive from a human donor with chronic lymphocytic leukemia. CDR3s include the opening cysteine and the closing phenylalanine or tryptophan. The order of the fields is clone size, D gene, V gene, J gene, CDR3 DNA, CDR3 protein. A D gene is named only where the DNA matches it firmly. The size of a clone is reported for some rows only, either as once, few or many, or as a class for expanded clones.

abundance: NA
d_gene: NA
v_gene: TRBV13
j_gene: TRBJ1-1
CDR3nt: TGTGCCAGCAGCTTAGGACAGGTTGGGGGCACTGAAGCTTTCTTT
CDR3aa: CASSLGQVGGTEAFF

abundance: few
d_gene: TRBD1
v_gene: TRBV25-1
j_gene: TRBJ1-3
CDR3nt: TGTGCCAGCAGCCCCCGGGACAGGGGGGGAAACACCATATATTTT
CDR3aa: CASSPRDRGGNTIYF

abundance: NA
d_gene: NA
v_gene: TRBV7-2
j_gene: TRBJ2-7
CDR3nt: TGTGCCAGCAGCTTAGACGGGGGCGAGTACTACGAGCAGTACTTC
CDR3aa: CASSLDGGEYYEQYF

abundance: NA
d_gene: NA
v_gene: TRBV28
j_gene: TRBJ1-5
CDR3nt: TGTGCCAGCACACCATCTGGACGGGGGTTGGGCAATCAGCCCCAGCATTTT
CDR3aa: CASTPSGRGLGNQPQHF

abundance: NA
d_gene: TRBD1
v_gene: TRBV6-6
j_gene: TRBJ1-1
CDR3nt: TGTGCCAGCAGTGGACAAGACAGGGTTGCTGAAGCTTTCTTT
CDR3aa: CASSGQDRVAEAFF

abundance: NA
d_gene: NA
v_gene: TRBV19
j_gene: TRBJ2-1
CDR3nt: TGTGCCAGTAGTACGGGCAGGGTACTCAACAATGAGCAGTTCTTC
CDR3aa: CASSTGRVLNNEQFF

abundance: NA
d_gene: NA
v_gene: TRBV23-1
j_gene: TRBJ1-5
CDR3nt: TGCGCCAGCAGTCAATCGTGGGGGTTACAGCCCCAGCATTTT
CDR3aa: CASSQSWGLQPQHF

abundance: NA
d_gene: NA
v_gene: TRBV5-8
j_gene: TRBJ2-5
CDR3nt: TGTGCCAGCAGCCCGCGCCGGACGACCCTCAATGCGGAGACCCAGTACTTC
CDR3aa: CASSPRRTTLNAETQYF

abundance: NA
d_gene: TRBD1
v_gene: TRBV29-1
j_gene: TRBJ2-2
CDR3nt: TGCAGCTTGGATGGACAGGGGGTGGCGAACACCGGGGAGCTGTTTTTT
CDR3aa: CSLDGQGVANTGELFF

abundance: NA
d_gene: NA
v_gene: TRBV19
j_gene: TRBJ2-4
CDR3nt: TGTGCCAGTAGTGATCAGGGCGGTAAATACTTC
CDR3aa: CASSDQGGKYF

abundance: NA
d_gene: NA
v_gene: TRBV6-5
j_gene: TRBJ2-3
CDR3nt: TGTGCCAGCAGTCGACCGGACAGCACAGATACGCAGTATTTT
CDR3aa: CASSRPDSTDTQYF

abundance: NA
d_gene: NA
v_gene: TRBV10-3
j_gene: TRBJ2-2
CDR3nt: TGTGCCATCACCAAGACAGGAGACACCGGGGAGCTGTTTTTT
CDR3aa: CAITKTGDTGELFF

abundance: few
d_gene: TRBD1
v_gene: TRBV7-2
j_gene: TRBJ1-3
CDR3nt: TGTGCCAGCAGTCCTAGACAGGGAAGCTCTGGAAACACCATATATTTT
CDR3aa: CASSPRQGSSGNTIYF

abundance: NA
d_gene: NA
v_gene: TRBV10-3
j_gene: TRBJ1-2
CDR3nt: TGTGCCACTGGGGGTCAAGGGGGCTATGGCTACACCTTC
CDR3aa: CATGGQGGYGYTF

abundance: NA
d_gene: NA
v_gene: TRBV9
j_gene: TRBJ2-5
CDR3nt: TGTGCCAGCAGTGCCAATCAAGAGACCCAGTACTTC
CDR3aa: CASSANQETQYF

abundance: once
d_gene: TRBD2
v_gene: TRBV28
j_gene: TRBJ2-1
CDR3nt: TGTGCCAGCAGTTTAGCGGGGGGCGCCTCGGATGAGCAGTTCTTC
CDR3aa: CASSLAGGASDEQFF

abundance: NA
d_gene: NA
v_gene: TRBV4-3
j_gene: TRBJ2-7
CDR3nt: TGCGCCAGCAGCCAAGATCTGGGTGCGTACGAGCAGTACTTC
CDR3aa: CASSQDLGAYEQYF

abundance: NA
d_gene: NA
v_gene: TRBV7-2
j_gene: TRBJ2-1
CDR3nt: TGTGCCAGCAGCGTAACAGGGAGCTCCTACAATGAGCAGTTCTTC
CDR3aa: CASSVTGSSYNEQFF

abundance: NA
d_gene: NA
v_gene: TRBV4-1
j_gene: TRBJ2-7
CDR3nt: TGCGCCAGCAGCCAAGATCGGGGGCCCTACGAGCAGTACTTC
CDR3aa: CASSQDRGPYEQYF

abundance: few
d_gene: NA
v_gene: TRBV7-2
j_gene: TRBJ2-6
CDR3nt: TGTGCCCAGGGGGAGGGGGCCTCCTCCTCTGGGGCCAACGTCCTGACTTTC
CDR3aa: CAQGEGASSSGANVLTF

abundance: NA
d_gene: NA
v_gene: TRBV4-2
j_gene: TRBJ2-1
CDR3nt: TGTGCCAGCAGCCAAGATCGGGGACTCTACTACAATGAGCAGTTCTTC
CDR3aa: CASSQDRGLYYNEQFF

abundance: NA
d_gene: NA
v_gene: TRBV6-5
j_gene: TRBJ2-2
CDR3nt: TGTGCCAGCAGTCTTTTCGGGGACACCGGGGAGCTGTTTTTT
CDR3aa: CASSLFGDTGELFF

abundance: NA
d_gene: TRBD1
v_gene: TRBV18
j_gene: TRBJ1-3
CDR3nt: TGTGCCAGCTCACCTACAGGGGACTCTGGAAACACCATATATTTT
CDR3aa: CASSPTGDSGNTIYF

abundance: NA
d_gene: NA
v_gene: TRBV28
j_gene: TRBJ2-7
CDR3nt: TGTGCCAGCAGTTTACCGGACGGCTACGAGCAGTACTTC
CDR3aa: CASSLPDGYEQYF

abundance: few
d_gene: TRBD1
v_gene: TRBV14
j_gene: TRBJ2-5
CDR3nt: TGTGCCAGCAGCCATACCCCACAGGGGGCACGGGAGACCCAGTACTTC
CDR3aa: CASSHTPQGARETQYF

abundance: NA
d_gene: NA
v_gene: TRBV28
j_gene: TRBJ1-3
CDR3nt: TGTGCCAGCAGTTTAGATCAGAGCTCTGGAAACACCATATATTTT
CDR3aa: CASSLDQSSGNTIYF

abundance: NA
d_gene: TRBD1
v_gene: TRBV29-1
j_gene: TRBJ2-7
CDR3nt: TGCAGCGTCTACCGGGACAGGGGCAGCGAGCAGTACTTC
CDR3aa: CSVYRDRGSEQYF

abundance: NA
d_gene: TRBD1
v_gene: TRBV7-2
j_gene: TRBJ1-5
CDR3nt: TGTGCCAGCAGCCGAACGGGACAGGGGGAAATTCAGCCCCAGCATTTT
CDR3aa: CASSRTGQGEIQPQHF

abundance: NA
d_gene: TRBD2
v_gene: TRBV5-8
j_gene: TRBJ2-2
CDR3nt: TGTGCCAGCAGCTTTCGGCTAGCGGGAGCGATTTCCACCGGGGAGCTGTTTTTT
CDR3aa: CASSFRLAGAISTGELFF

abundance: NA
d_gene: NA
v_gene: TRBV7-2
j_gene: TRBJ1-3
CDR3nt: TGTGCCAGCAGCCCATTACAGCTAAGCTCTGGAAACACCATATATTTT
CDR3aa: CASSPLQLSSGNTIYF

abundance: NA
d_gene: TRBD1
v_gene: TRBV28
j_gene: TRBJ1-6
CDR3nt: TGTGCCAGCAGTTCGGCAGGGGGTAAGAGTTCACCCCTCCACTTT
CDR3aa: CASSSAGGKSSPLHF

abundance: few
d_gene: TRBD2
v_gene: TRBV9
j_gene: TRBJ2-6
CDR3nt: TGTGCCAGCAGCGTAGTGGGGTGGACTAGCGGGAGATTGATGAGTTCTGGGGCCAACGTCCTGACTTTC
CDR3aa: CASSVVGWTSGRLMSSGANVLTF

abundance: NA
d_gene: TRBD2
v_gene: TRBV7-2
j_gene: TRBJ2-1
CDR3nt: TGTGCCCGAGCCGGGACTAGCGGGACCAATGAGCAGTTCTTC
CDR3aa: CARAGTSGTNEQFF

abundance: NA
d_gene: NA
v_gene: TRBV30
j_gene: TRBJ2-7
CDR3nt: TGTGCCTGGAGTTTAAGAGGCTGGACTTCCTACGAGCAGTACTTC
CDR3aa: CAWSLRGWTSYEQYF

abundance: NA
d_gene: NA
v_gene: TRBV5-4
j_gene: TRBJ1-3
CDR3nt: TGTGCCAGCAGCTTGGATGTTGGAAACACCATATATTTT
CDR3aa: CASSLDVGNTIYF

abundance: NA
d_gene: TRBD1
v_gene: TRBV5-1
j_gene: TRBJ2-3
CDR3nt: TGCGCCAGCAGCTCGGGACAGGGCCTCACAGATACGCAGTATTTT
CDR3aa: CASSSGQGLTDTQYF

abundance: NA
d_gene: TRBD1
v_gene: TRBV14
j_gene: TRBJ2-5
CDR3nt: TGTGCCAGCAGCCAATTGACAGGGGTGGAGACCCAGTACTTC
CDR3aa: CASSQLTGVETQYF

abundance: NA
d_gene: TRBD2
v_gene: TRBV13
j_gene: TRBJ2-1
CDR3nt: TGTGCCAGCAGACCTAGCGGGAGGGGTTTCGCCAATGAGCAGTTCTTC
CDR3aa: CASRPSGRGFANEQFF

abundance: NA
d_gene: NA
v_gene: TRBV28
j_gene: TRBJ2-3
CDR3nt: TGTGCCAGCAGTTTTGCGGACTACCACACAGATACGCAGTATTTT
CDR3aa: CASSFADYHTDTQYF

abundance: NA
d_gene: NA
v_gene: TRBV28
j_gene: TRBJ1-1
CDR3nt: TGTGCCAGCAGTTTAGGCCAGGGCTTCACTGAAGCTTTCTTT
CDR3aa: CASSLGQGFTEAFF

abundance: many
d_gene: NA
v_gene: TRBV7-9
j_gene: TRBJ1-2
CDR3nt: TGTGCCAGCAGCCCTCTAAGCTATGGCTACACCTTC
CDR3aa: CASSPLSYGYTF

abundance: NA
d_gene: TRBD2
v_gene: TRBV6-5
j_gene: TRBJ2-7
CDR3nt: TGTGCCAGCAGTTACGGACTAGGAATTTCGTACGAGCAGTACTTC
CDR3aa: CASSYGLGISYEQYF

abundance: few
d_gene: NA
v_gene: TRBV20-1
j_gene: TRBJ2-1
CDR3nt: TGCAGTGCTAGAGATGGCAGAGAGCAGTTCTTC
CDR3aa: CSARDGREQFF

abundance: NA
d_gene: NA
v_gene: TRBV18
j_gene: TRBJ1-1
CDR3nt: TGTGCCAGCTCACCAAGTGAAAGAAGCACTGAAGCTTTCTTT
CDR3aa: CASSPSERSTEAFF

abundance: NA
d_gene: TRBD1
v_gene: TRBV6-5
j_gene: TRBJ1-2
CDR3nt: TGTGCCAGCAGTGGACAGGGATTTGGAGGCTACACCTTC
CDR3aa: CASSGQGFGGYTF

abundance: NA
d_gene: NA
v_gene: TRBV13
j_gene: TRBJ2-5
CDR3nt: TGTGCCAGCAGCTTAAGAGAGACCCAGTACTTC
CDR3aa: CASSLRETQYF

abundance: NA
d_gene: TRBD1
v_gene: TRBV7-3
j_gene: TRBJ2-1
CDR3nt: TGTGCCAGCAGCCCTAGGACAGGGCAGGACAATGAGCAGTTCTTC
CDR3aa: CASSPRTGQDNEQFF

abundance: NA
d_gene: NA
v_gene: TRBV10-3
j_gene: TRBJ1-1
CDR3nt: TGTGCCATCAGTTCGGAGGGGAGGAACACTGAAGCTTTCTTT
CDR3aa: CAISSEGRNTEAFF

abundance: NA
d_gene: NA
v_gene: TRBV11-2
j_gene: TRBJ2-7
CDR3nt: TGTGCCAGCACCCTGCGCTACGAGCAGTACTTC
CDR3aa: CASTLRYEQYF

abundance: NA
d_gene: NA
v_gene: TRBV21-1
j_gene: TRBJ2-7
CDR3nt: TGTGCCAGCAGCCTACGGGGTTTCACCTACGAGCAGTACTTC
CDR3aa: CASSLRGFTYEQYF

abundance: NA
d_gene: TRBD2
v_gene: TRBV7-3
j_gene: TRBJ2-3
CDR3nt: TGTGCCAGCAGCTTATATACGGGAGGGACAGATACGCAGTATTTT
CDR3aa: CASSLYTGGTDTQYF

abundance: NA
d_gene: TRBD2
v_gene: TRBV28
j_gene: TRBJ2-1
CDR3nt: TGTGCCAGCAGACTAGCGGGAGCCGATGAGCAGTTCTTC
CDR3aa: CASRLAGADEQFF

abundance: once
d_gene: NA
v_gene: TRBV2
j_gene: TRBJ2-2
CDR3nt: TGTGCCAGCAGTTATGGGTTCGGGGAGCTGTTTTTT
CDR3aa: CASSYGFGELFF

abundance: NA
d_gene: NA
v_gene: TRBV7-9
j_gene: TRBJ2-7
CDR3nt: TGTGCCAGCAGCTTATATGGGGGGCCAAGCTCCTACGAGCAGTACTTC
CDR3aa: CASSLYGGPSSYEQYF

abundance: once
d_gene: NA
v_gene: TRBV7-9
j_gene: TRBJ1-1
CDR3nt: TGTGCCAGCAGCTTAATATCACAAAGTGAAGCTTTCTTT
CDR3aa: CASSLISQSEAFF